This T cell receptor beta chain was observed in a study of cytomegalovirus exposure and HLA in healthy donors. Study context: Roughly 92 million unique TCRs, all from HLA-typed donors, were included in an early release of the data. Study-level points and caveats: TCR beta V segments were, for the most part, productive about 87% or about 30% of the time in an earlier analysis. Most subjects' HLA-A and HLA-B alleles were reportedly predicted from TCR beta sequences. Cytomegalovirus-associated status was assigned to 150 or so TCR beta chains.

With regard to this clone: Its target is not known. The junction departs from germline at one end; a sequencing error may be responsible.

The PCR had 60 Vbeta and 13 Jbeta primers. The repertoire was sequenced with immunoSEQ multiplex PCR; TCRdb's copy has only in-frame clones and lacks some. Of about 61,000 clones in the sample, 80% to 90% are singletons; the top ten hold roughly 1.6%. CDR1 is MNHNY and CDR2 is SVGAGI in the germline V gene (reference sequence). The CDR3 totals 14 residues. The specimen was PBMCs. The chain combines TRBV6-6 with TRBJ2-5, with 11 bases that match TRBD2. This receptor was identified in a man aged 30-40 years in good health and CMV-seropositive. The CDR3 bases are TGTGCCACTACTCCTAGCGGGAGGCAAGAGGCCCAGTACTTC. This gives the protein CATTPSGRQEAQYF.